This record covers a single T cell receptor beta chain. Isolated PBMCs totaled at least 7 million in each sample. The record originates from a study of blood T cells in healthy people across ages. It was with a sample-barcoded 5' primer and a J-beta primer mix that a second PCR of about 6 to 12 cycles was run. TCRdb re-called the 5' RACE reads through MiXCR, storing one row per CDR3 protein. The sample lists around 800,000 distinct CDR3 sequences, more than 25% occurring once. The CDR3 is 15 residues long. The germline gives CDR1 MNHEY, CDR2 SVGAGI. This sample was also put to use in a study of T cells of mothers and their children.

The chain joins TRBV6-5 to TRBJ2-5; D not resolved. The J call may not be correct, given that the DNA end is closer to TRBJ2-7. This TCR came from a boy aged 10-17 years in good health. The specimen was blood. DNA of the CDR3: TGTGCCAGCAGTTACTCGTCAGCGAAAAACTACGAGCAGTACTTC. This encodes CASSYSSAKNYEQYF.